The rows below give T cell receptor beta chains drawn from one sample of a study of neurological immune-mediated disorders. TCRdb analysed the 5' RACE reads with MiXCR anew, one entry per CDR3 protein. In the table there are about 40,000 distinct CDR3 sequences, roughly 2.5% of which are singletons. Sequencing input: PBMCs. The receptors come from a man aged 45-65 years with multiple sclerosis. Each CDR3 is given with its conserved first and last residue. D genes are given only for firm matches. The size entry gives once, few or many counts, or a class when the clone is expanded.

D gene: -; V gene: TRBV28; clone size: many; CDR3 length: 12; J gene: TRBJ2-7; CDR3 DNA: TGTGCCAGCAGTCCCCCGAGGGGTGGAGTGTACTTC; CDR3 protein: CASSPPRGGVYF
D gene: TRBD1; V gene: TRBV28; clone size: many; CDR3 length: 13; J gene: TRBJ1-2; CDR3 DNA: TGTGCCAGCAGTTTGGAGGGGGCGAAAGGCTACACCTTC; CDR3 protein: CASSLEGAKGYTF
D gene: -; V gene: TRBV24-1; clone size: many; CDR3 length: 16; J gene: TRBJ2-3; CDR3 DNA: TGTGCCACCAGTGATCCCCGGGGGCGCGGGGCAGATACGCAGTATTTT; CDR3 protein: CATSDPRGRGADTQYF
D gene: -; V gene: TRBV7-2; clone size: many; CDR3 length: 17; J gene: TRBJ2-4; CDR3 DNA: TGTGCCAGCAGCTCCAGTGCCATTCGGGGGATGAAAGACATTCAGTACTTC; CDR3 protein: CASSSSAIRGMKDIQYF
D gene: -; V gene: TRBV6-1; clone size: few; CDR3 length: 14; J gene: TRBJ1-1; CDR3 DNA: TGTGCCAGCAGTCGAGAATGGCTGAACACTGAAGCTTTCTTT; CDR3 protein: CASSREWLNTEAFF
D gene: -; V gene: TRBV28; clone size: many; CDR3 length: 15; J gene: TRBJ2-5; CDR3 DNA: TGTGCCACCAAACCGGGACGAGTGTACCAAGAGACCCAGTACTTC; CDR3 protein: CATKPGRVYQETQYF
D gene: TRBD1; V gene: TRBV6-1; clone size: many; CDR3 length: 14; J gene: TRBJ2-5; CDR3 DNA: TGTGCCAGCAGTAGACAGGGGGCGGGGGAGACCCAGTACTTC; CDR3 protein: CASSRQGAGETQYF
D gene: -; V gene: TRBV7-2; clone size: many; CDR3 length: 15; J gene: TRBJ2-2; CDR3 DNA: TGTGCCAGCAACCGCGTTTCCGGGCACACCGGGGAGCTGTTTTTT; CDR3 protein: CASNRVSGHTGELFF
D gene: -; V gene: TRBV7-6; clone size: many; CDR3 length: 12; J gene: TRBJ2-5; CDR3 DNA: TGTGCCAGCCGTGCCTACGGGGAGACCCAGTACTTC; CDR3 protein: CASRAYGETQYF
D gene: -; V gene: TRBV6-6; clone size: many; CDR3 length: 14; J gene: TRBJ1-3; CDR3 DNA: TGTGCCAGCTCTATGTCGGTTACTGGAAACACCATATATTTT; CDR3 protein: CASSMSVTGNTIYF
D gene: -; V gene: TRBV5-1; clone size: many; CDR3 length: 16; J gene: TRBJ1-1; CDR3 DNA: TGCGCCAGCAGCCAGGCAAGCAGACTTATGAACACTGAAGCTTTCTTT; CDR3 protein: CASSQASRLMNTEAFF
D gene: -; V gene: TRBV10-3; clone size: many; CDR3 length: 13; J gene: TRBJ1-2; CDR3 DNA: TGTGCCACCGGGGACACCTCTAACTATGGCTACACCTTC; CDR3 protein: CATGDTSNYGYTF
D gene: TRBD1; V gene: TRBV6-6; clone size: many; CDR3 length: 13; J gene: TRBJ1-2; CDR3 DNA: TGTGCCAGCTTCGGGACAGCCCCGCTAGGCTACACCTTC; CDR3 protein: CASFGTAPLGYTF
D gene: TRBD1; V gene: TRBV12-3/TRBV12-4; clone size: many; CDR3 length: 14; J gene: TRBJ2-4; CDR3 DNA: TGTGCCAGCAGCCAAACAGGGGGTAAAAACATTCAGTACTTC; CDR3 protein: CASSQTGGKNIQYF
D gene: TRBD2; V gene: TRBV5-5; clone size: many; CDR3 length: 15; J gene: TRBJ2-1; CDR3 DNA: TGTGCCAGCAGCTTGGTAGCGGGCTCCTACAATGAGCAGTTCTTC; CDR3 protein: CASSLVAGSYNEQFF
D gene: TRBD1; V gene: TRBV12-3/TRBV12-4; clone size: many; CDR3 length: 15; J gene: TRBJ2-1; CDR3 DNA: TGTGCCAGCAGACCCACAGGGGGTTCCTACAATGAGCAGTTCTTC; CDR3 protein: CASRPTGGSYNEQFF
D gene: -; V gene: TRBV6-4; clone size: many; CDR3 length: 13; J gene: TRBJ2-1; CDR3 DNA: TGTGCCAGCAGTGACTCGGGCAGTACAAAGCAGTTCTTC; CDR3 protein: CASSDSGSTKQFF
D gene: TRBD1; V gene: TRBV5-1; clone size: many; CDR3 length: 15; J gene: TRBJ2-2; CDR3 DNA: TGCGCCAGCAGCGTGGACAGGGGGCAGGTCGGGGAGCTGTTTTTT; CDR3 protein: CASSVDRGQVGELFF
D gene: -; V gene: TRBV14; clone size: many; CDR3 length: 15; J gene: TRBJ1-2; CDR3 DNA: TGTGCCAGCAGCCAAGAAGTTGGATCGGATTTTGGCTACACCTTC; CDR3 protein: CASSQEVGSDFGYTF
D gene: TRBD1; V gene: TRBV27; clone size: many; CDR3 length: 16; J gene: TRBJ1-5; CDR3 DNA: TGTGCCAGCAGTCCCTCAACAGGGGGCGCTTTTCAGCCCCAGCATTTT; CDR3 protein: CASSPSTGGAFQPQHF
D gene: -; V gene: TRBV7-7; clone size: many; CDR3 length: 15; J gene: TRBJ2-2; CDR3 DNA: TGTGCCAGCAGCGAAAATTCGGAGGGCCCCGGGGAGCTGTTTTTT; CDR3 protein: CASSENSEGPGELFF
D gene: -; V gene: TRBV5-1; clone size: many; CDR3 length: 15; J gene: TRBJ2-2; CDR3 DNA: TGCGCCAGCAGCCCGGGACACTTGAACACCGGGGAGCTGTTTTTT; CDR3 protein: CASSPGHLNTGELFF
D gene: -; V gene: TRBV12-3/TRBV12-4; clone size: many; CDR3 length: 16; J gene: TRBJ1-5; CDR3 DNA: TGTGCCAGCAGCCAAGGCCTGGGCCAGGACGATCAGCCCCAGCATTTT; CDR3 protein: CASSQGLGQDDQPQHF
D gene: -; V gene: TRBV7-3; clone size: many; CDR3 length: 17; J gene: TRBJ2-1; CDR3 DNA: TGTGCCAGCAGCATTGAACCAGGTCTGGGGAACTACAATGAGCAGTTCTTC; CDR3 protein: CASSIEPGLGNYNEQFF
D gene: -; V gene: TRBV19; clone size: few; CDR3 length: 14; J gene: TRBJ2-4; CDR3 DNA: TGTGCCAGTCGGGACCGCATAGCCAAAAACATTCAGTACTTC; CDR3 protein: CASRDRIAKNIQYF
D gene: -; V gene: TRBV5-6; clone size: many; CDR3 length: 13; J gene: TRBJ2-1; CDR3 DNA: TGTGCCAGCAGCCCGGACCTCTACAATGAGCAGTTCTTC; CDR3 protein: CASSPDLYNEQFF
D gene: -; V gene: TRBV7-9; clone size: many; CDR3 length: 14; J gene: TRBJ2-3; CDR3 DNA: TGTGCCAGCAGCTTAGTTCCCAACACACCTACGCAGTATTTT; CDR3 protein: CASSLVPNTPTQYF
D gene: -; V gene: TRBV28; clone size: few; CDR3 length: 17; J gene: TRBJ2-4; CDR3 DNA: TGTGCCAGCAGTACCTTGGGACACCCCACCGCTCGGGAAATTCAGTACTTC; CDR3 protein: CASSTLGHPTAREIQYF
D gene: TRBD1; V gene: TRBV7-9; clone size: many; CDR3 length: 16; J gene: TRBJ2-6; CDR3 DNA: TGTGCCAGCAGCACAAACAGGGGGGCTGGGGCCAACGTCCTGACTTTC; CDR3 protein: CASSTNRGAGANVLTF
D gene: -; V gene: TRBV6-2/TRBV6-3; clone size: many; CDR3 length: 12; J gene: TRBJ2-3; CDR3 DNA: TGTGCCAGCAGTTACCAGACGGGTTACCAGTATTTT; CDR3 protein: CASSYQTGYQYF
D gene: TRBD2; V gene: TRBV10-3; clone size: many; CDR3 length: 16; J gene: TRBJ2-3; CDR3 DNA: TGTGCCATCAGTGAGTCAACTAGCGGGGGGGCCGATACGCAGTATTTT; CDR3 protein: CAISESTSGGADTQYF
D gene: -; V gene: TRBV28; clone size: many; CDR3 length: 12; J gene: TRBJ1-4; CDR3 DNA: TGTGCCACCGCGGGCGGTAATGAAAAACTGTTTTTT; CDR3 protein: CATAGGNEKLFF
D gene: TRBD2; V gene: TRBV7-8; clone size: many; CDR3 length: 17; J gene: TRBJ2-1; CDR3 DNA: TGTGCCAGCAGCCCTAGTCTGGGACTACCCTCCTACAATGAGCAGTTCTTC; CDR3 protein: CASSPSLGLPSYNEQFF
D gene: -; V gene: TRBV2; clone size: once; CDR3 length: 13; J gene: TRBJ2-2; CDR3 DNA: TGTGCCAGCAACAGGGTGAACACCGGGGAGCTGTTTTTT; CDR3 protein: CASNRVNTGELFF
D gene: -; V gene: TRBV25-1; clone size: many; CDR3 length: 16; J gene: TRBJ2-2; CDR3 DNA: TGTGCCAGCAGTGAATTGGCGGACAGCAGCACCGGGGAGCTGTTTTTT; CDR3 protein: CASSELADSSTGELFF
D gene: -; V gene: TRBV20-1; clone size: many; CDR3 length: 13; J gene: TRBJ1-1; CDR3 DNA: TGCAGTGCTAGGCAGGGGAGAACAACTGAAGCTTTCTTT; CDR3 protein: CSARQGRTTEAFF
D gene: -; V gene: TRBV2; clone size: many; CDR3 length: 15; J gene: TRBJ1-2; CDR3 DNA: TGTGCCAGCAGTCCCGGAACAGTGATTCGTTATGGCTACACCTTC; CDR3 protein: CASSPGTVIRYGYTF
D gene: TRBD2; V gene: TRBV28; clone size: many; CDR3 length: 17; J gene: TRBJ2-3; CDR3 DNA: TGTGCCAGCAGTCCCCTTTTTGGGGGGGGTAGCACAGATACGCAGTATTTT; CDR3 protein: CASSPLFGGGSTDTQYF
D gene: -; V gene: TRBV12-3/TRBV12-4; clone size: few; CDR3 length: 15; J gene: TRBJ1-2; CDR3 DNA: TGTGCCAGCAGTTTAGCGACTAGGCCCGACGAAGGCTACACCTTC; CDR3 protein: CASSLATRPDEGYTF
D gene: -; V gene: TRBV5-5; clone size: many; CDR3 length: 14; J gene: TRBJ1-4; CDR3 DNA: TGTGCCAGCAGCTTGTTCAGGCCTAATGAAAAACTGTTTTTT; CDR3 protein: CASSLFRPNEKLFF
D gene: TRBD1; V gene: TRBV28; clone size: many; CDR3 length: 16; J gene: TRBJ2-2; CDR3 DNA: TGTGCCAGCAGTCCGATAGGGACAGCGAACACCGGGGAGCTGTTTTTT; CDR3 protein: CASSPIGTANTGELFF
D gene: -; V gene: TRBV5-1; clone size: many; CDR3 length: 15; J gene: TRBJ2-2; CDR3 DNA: TGCGCCAGCAGCACTCGGGATCCAAACACCGGGGAGCTGTTTTTT; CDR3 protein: CASSTRDPNTGELFF